The 21 T cell receptor beta chains below come from one sample, sequenced in a study of blood T cell repertoires in COVID-19. Repertoires were generated with immunoSEQ multiplex PCR, while TCRdb's copy carries only in-frame clones and drops some. The sample carries 200,000 to 250,000 clones, 70% to 90% recorded once. The material sequenced was peripheral blood. Every receptor here comes from a woman aged 45-60 years with active or convalescent COVID-19.

The chain employs TRBV7-7 and TRBJ2-1; 11 nucleotides align to TRBD2. The CDR3 length is 15 residues. The germline gives CDR1 SSHAT, CDR2 FNYEAQ (reference sequence). V shed 2 bases and J 3 bases; nucleotides not matched to a gene: 0. The CDR3 sequence: CASSLTSGGYNEQFF. The CDR3 DNA reads as TGTGCCAGCAGCTTAACTAGCGGGGGCTACAATGAGCAGTTCTTC.

This chain joins TRBV6-1 and TRBJ1-2, with 7 bases lining up with TRBD1. The CDR3 length is 17 residues. Germline lookup yields CDR1 MNHNS and CDR2 SASEGT. The V segment lost 2 bases and the J segment 3 bases; nucleotides outside the gene matches: 12. The CDR3 region has the DNA TGTGCCAGCAGTGAACCGACGGCAGGACAGGTACACTATGGCTACACCTTC. Translating gives CASSEPTAGQVHYGYTF.

The table lists this clone with a count of one. The chain uses TRBV3-1 (or the pseudogene TRBV3-2) and TRBJ2-2; D uncertain. CDR1 LGHDT and CDR2 YNNKEL come from the germline V gene (reference sequence). This CDR3 region has 16 residues. Trimming cost V 4 bases and J 1 base, with 13 bases left between them. The CDR3 sequence is CASSLGPAMNTGELFF. The CDR3 DNA is TGTGCCAGCAGCCTGGGCCCGGCGATGAACACCGGGGAGCTGTTTTTT.

The rearrangement joins TRBV25-1 to TRBJ1-2; D gene ambiguous. Per the germline V gene, CDR1 is MGHDK and CDR2 is SYGVNS. The germline V and J ends were trimmed by 7 bases and 3 bases, with 9 bases remaining between them. The CDR3 is 12 amino acids. Here the CDR3 reads CASTDSYYGYTF. The CDR3, as DNA: TGTGCCAGCACAGATTCTTACTATGGCTACACCTTC.

The gene calls are TRBV5-6 and TRBJ2-1; the match to TRBD1 covers 8 bases. The CDR3 is 16 amino acids. Germline-derived CDR1 and CDR2 are SGHDT and YYEEEE. V lost 0 bases to trimming and J lost 0 bases; unmatched junction nucleotides: 2. Written as DNA, the CDR3 is TGTGCCAGCAGCTTGGGAGGGACAGGCTCCTACAATGAGCAGTTCTTC. It specifies CASSLGGTGSYNEQFF.

The chain links TRBV9 to TRBJ2-3, with TRBD2 matching 10 bases. The V segment lost 4 bases and the J segment 2 bases; nucleotides outside the gene matches: 4. Germline V gives CDR1 SGDLS, CDR2 YYNGEE. The CDR3 has 15 residues. The CDR3 bases are TGTGCCAGCAGCCAGAGCGGGAGGGTCACAGATACGCAGTATTTT. The encoded protein is CASSQSGRVTDTQYF. The entire variable domain, with the rest obtained from reference TRBV9 and TRBJ2-3, is as follows: DSGVTQTPKHLITATGQRVTLRCSPRSGDLSVYWYQQSLDQGLQFLIQYYNGEERAKGNILERFSAQQFPDLHSELNLSSLELGDSALYFCASSQSGRVTDTQYFGPGTRLTVL.

Only one count was recorded for this clone. The rearrangement links TRBV14 to TRBJ1-1, with D possibly TRBD1 on 5 matching bases. CDR3 length equals 17 residues. Germline V gene sequence: CDR1 SGHDN, CDR2 FVKESK. The germline V and J ends were trimmed by 3 bases and 5 bases, with 22 bases remaining between them. The CDR3, as DNA: TGTGCCAGCAGCCACTTTCAGCTACCCGGGGGAGGTACTGAAGCTTTCTTT. Its protein product is CASSHFQLPGGGTEAFF.

The chain recombines TRBV6-5 with TRBJ2-2, with 9 bases aligning to TRBD1. The CDR3 length is 15 residues. The ends lost 5 bases at V and 5 bases at J; junction bases unmatched: 6. In germline, CDR1 is MNHEY, CDR2 SVGAGI. CDR3 sequence (DNA): TGTGCCAGCAGTCGGGACAGGGCAGGAACCGGGGAGCTGTTTTTT. Translating it yields CASSRDRAGTGELFF.

This clone was counted between two and nine times. The rearrangement uses TRBV5-1 and TRBJ1-4; 11 bases align to TRBD1. The CDR3 is 14 residues long. Germline assignment: CDR1 SGHRS and CDR2 YFSETQ. The junction had 4 bases not matched to a gene; V was cut back by 4 bases and J by 8 bases. The CDR3 nucleotides read TGCGCCAGCAGCCCGGGACAGGGGGTAGAAAAACTGTTTTTT. It is translated as CASSPGQGVEKLFF. The full variable domain, its missing parts supplied by reference TRBV5-1 and TRBJ1-4, is KAGVTQTPRYLIKTRGQQVTLSCSPISGHRSVSWYQQTPGQGLQFLFEYFSETQRNKGNFPGRFSGRQFSNSRSEMNVSTLELGDSALYLCASSPGQGVEKLFFGSGTQLSVL.

The chain joins TRBV13 to TRBJ1-3; tentative D call: TRBD1 (5 bases). CDR3 size: 16 residues. The V gene's germline CDR1 is PRHDT and CDR2 FYEKMQ (reference sequence). Deletions cut 4 bases from V and 0 bases from J, with 13 bases between. The CDR3 nucleotides are TGTGCCAGCAGCTCCCGCAGGGCAAGCTCTGGAAACACCATATATTTT. It translates to CASSSRRASSGNTIYF. Using reference TRBV13 and TRBJ1-3 for the parts outside the CDR3, the full variable domain is AAGVIQSPRHLIKEKRETATLKCYPIPRHDTVYWYQQGPGQDPQFLISFYEKMQSDKGSIPDRFSAQQFSDYHSELNMSSLELGDSALYFCASSSRRASSGNTIYFGEGSWLTVV.

This chain uses TRBV7-3 with TRBJ2-7, with 10 bases fitting TRBD2. This CDR3 has 13 residues. The ends lost 5 bases at V and 4 bases at J; junction bases unmatched: 2. Germline-derived CDR1 and CDR2 are SGHTA and FQGTGA. This CDR3 reads CASSRTSGYEQYF. Written as DNA, the CDR3 is TGTGCCAGCAGCCGGACTAGCGGTTACGAGCAGTACTTC.

This clone was detected only a few times. This chain joins TRBV25-1 and TRBJ1-2, with D perhaps TRBD1 (6 bases). V was pared by 3 bases and J by 5 bases, with 7 bases between. Germline assignment: CDR1 MGHDK and CDR2 SYGVNS. The CDR3 runs to 12 residues. The CDR3 region has the DNA TGTGCCAGCAGTGAGCAGGGGTATGGCTACACCTTC. It specifies CASSEQGYGYTF.

This chain uses TRBV11-2 with TRBJ2-3, with a tentative D call TRBD1 (5 bases). Germline V gene lookup returns CDR1 SGHAT and CDR2 FQNNGV. V lost 5 bases and J 2 bases, leaving 11 bases between the germline ends. The CDR3 is 14 amino acids. The CDR3 coding sequence is TGTGCCAGCAGCCGCGACAGATTCACAGATACGCAGTATTTT. Protein: CASSRDRFTDTQYF.

The chain links TRBV2 to TRBJ1-6; a weak D match, TRBD1 (6 bases). The CDR3 totals 13 residues. Germline CDR1 is SNHLY and CDR2 is FYNNEI. Trimming shortened V by 6 bases and J by 6 bases, and 9 bases separated the two germline ends. CDR3 amino acids: CASRGQPNSPLHF. Here the CDR3 DNA reads TGTGCCAGCAGAGGACAGCCTAATTCACCCCTCCACTTT.

This chain joins TRBV28 and TRBJ1-5; 7 bases line up with TRBD1. The CDR3 is 14 residues long. V trimming: 6 bases; J trimming: 4 bases; junction bases outside the gene matches: 6. The germline V gene has CDR1 MDHEN and CDR2 SYDVKM. CDR3 residues: CASRTGQSNQPQHF. The CDR3 DNA reads TGTGCCAGCAGAACGGGACAGTCTAATCAGCCCCAGCATTTT.

This rearrangement joins TRBV12-5 to TRBJ2-3, with TRBD2 identical over 11 bases. Trimming removed 3 bases from V and 2 bases from J; junction bases left unmatched: 4. The CDR3 is 16 amino acids. Germline V CDR1 and CDR2: LGHNT, FRNRAP. The CDR3 DNA is TGTGCTAGTGGTTTCGGGACTAGCGGTGTCACAGATACGCAGTATTTT. Protein product: CASGFGTSGVTDTQYF.

The chain links TRBV4-2 to TRBJ2-2; a weak D match, TRBD2 (6 bases). Per germline, CDR1 LGHNA and CDR2 YNFKEQ. The CDR3 has 16 amino acids. V gave up 3 bases and J gave up 0 bases, with 11 bases separating them. This chain's CDR3 is CASSQTRDSNTGELFF. CDR3 sequence (DNA): TGTGCCAGCAGCCAGACCAGGGACTCGAACACCGGGGAGCTGTTTTTT.

This chain joins TRBV6-5 and TRBJ1-2, with 9 bases identical to TRBD1. Germline trimming cut 6 bases from V and 8 bases from J; bases unmatched to any gene: 10. Germline V gene data show CDR1 as MNHEY and CDR2 as SVGAGI. CDR3 length: 14 residues. CDR3 amino acids: CASSSDRGRLGYTF. Written as DNA, the CDR3 is TGTGCCAGCAGCTCGGACAGGGGAAGGTTGGGCTACACCTTC.

The chain has TRBV5-8 and TRBJ2-1, with TRBD2 matching over 12 bases. Germline V gene lookup returns CDR1 SGHTS and CDR2 YDEGEE. J lost 6 bases, V lost 0 bases, and 4 bases had no gene match. The CDR3 loop spans 16 amino acids. The CDR3 sequence is CASSLGTSGAFNEQFF. The DNA of the CDR3 is TGTGCCAGCAGCTTGGGGACTAGCGGGGCGTTCAATGAGCAGTTCTTC. Complete variable domain (other parts from reference TRBV5-8 and TRBJ2-1): EAGVTQSPTHLIKTRGQQATLRCSPISGHTSVYWYQQALGLGLQFLLWYDEGEERNRGNFPPRFSGRQFPNYSSELNVNALELEDSALYLCASSLGTSGAFNEQFFGPGTRLTVL.

The chain is built from TRBV5-1 and TRBJ2-1; D perhaps matches TRBD2 (6 bases). Germline CDR1 reads SGHRS; CDR2 reads YFSETQ. Trimming removed 4 bases at V and 2 bases at J, with 13 bases between. The CDR3 extends over 15 amino acids. The CDR3 is CASSGGTGAYNEQFF. DNA for the CDR3: TGCGCCAGCAGCGGCGGGACTGGAGCCTACAATGAGCAGTTCTTC.

The V gene is TRBV11-2, the J gene TRBJ2-1, with 11 bases that match TRBD2. This CDR3 has 16 residues. After removal of 5 bases from V and 5 bases from J, the junction contained 8 bases not matched to a gene. Germline V gives CDR1 SGHAT, CDR2 FQNNGV. The CDR3 DNA follows: TGTGCCAGCAGCAAGGGGACTAGCGGTAGAGACAATGAGCAGTTCTTC. Its translation is CASSKGTSGRDNEQFF.